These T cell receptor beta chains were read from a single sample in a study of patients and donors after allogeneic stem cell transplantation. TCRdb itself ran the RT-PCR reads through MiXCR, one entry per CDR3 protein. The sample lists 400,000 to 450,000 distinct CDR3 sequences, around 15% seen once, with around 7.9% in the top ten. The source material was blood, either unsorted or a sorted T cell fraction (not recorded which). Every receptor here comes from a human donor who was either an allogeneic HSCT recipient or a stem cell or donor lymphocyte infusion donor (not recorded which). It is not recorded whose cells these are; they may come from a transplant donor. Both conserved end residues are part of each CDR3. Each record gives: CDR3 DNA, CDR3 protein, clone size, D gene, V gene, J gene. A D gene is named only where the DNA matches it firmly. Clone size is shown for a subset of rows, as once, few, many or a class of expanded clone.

TGTGCCAGCAGTTACGGGCGGGAGGGGGAGACCCAGTACTTC	CASSYGREGETQYF	-	TRBD2	TRBV6-5	TRBJ2-5
TGTGCCAGCAGTTTGAGACAGACCTATGGCTACACCTTC	CASSLRQTYGYTF	many	-	TRBV12-3/TRBV12-4	TRBJ1-2
TGTGCCAGCAGTTTAACAGGGACCTTCGGCTACACCTTC	CASSLTGTFGYTF	-	-	TRBV27	TRBJ1-2
TGTGCCATCAGTGAGCTTCCCGGGCGGGCCGGGACCCAGTACTTC	CAISELPGRAGTQYF	-	-	TRBV10-3	TRBJ2-5
TGCAGTGCCCCGGGACTGGTACACAATGAGCAGTTCTTC	CSAPGLVHNEQFF	-	-	TRBV20-1	TRBJ2-1
TGCAGTGCTAGACTGGAGTATAGCAATCAGCCCCAGCATTTT	CSARLEYSNQPQHF	-	-	TRBV20-1	TRBJ1-5
TGTGCCAGCAGCCAAGAATCTGGGACTAGCGGGAGGCACAATGAGCAGTTCTTC	CASSQESGTSGRHNEQFF	many	TRBD2	TRBV4-2	TRBJ2-1
TGTGCCAGCAGCCAAGATGGGTGGCAAAGGACCGGCTACACCTTC	CASSQDGWQRTGYTF	few	-	TRBV3-1	TRBJ1-2
TGTGCCAGCAGTGAATCCAACCCCTATAGGACTGAAGCTTTCTTT	CASSESNPYRTEAFF	-	-	TRBV25-1	TRBJ1-1
TGTGCCAGCAGCCTAGGACAGGGGCGAAACATTCAGTACTTC	CASSLGQGRNIQYF	-	TRBD1	TRBV6-1	TRBJ2-4
TGCAGTGCTAGGTCGAGGAGCGGGGGGTCCAATGAGCAGTTCTTC	CSARSRSGGSNEQFF	few	TRBD2	TRBV20-1	TRBJ2-1
TGTGCCAGCAGTCGGACAGTACTAGCCAAAAACATTCAGTACTTC	CASSRTVLAKNIQYF	-	-	TRBV27	TRBJ2-4
TGTGCCAGCAGTTTCCCCGGGAGGGGCGAGCAGTACTTC	CASSFPGRGEQYF	few	TRBD2	TRBV12-3/TRBV12-4	TRBJ2-7
TGTGCCAGCAGGGGCGGATTTAATGGCTACACCTTC	CASRGGFNGYTF	few	-	TRBV6-6	TRBJ1-2
TGCGCCAGCAGCTTGGGACCTCGGGGCCTGGGCACTGAAGCTTTCTTT	CASSLGPRGLGTEAFF	few	-	TRBV5-1	TRBJ1-1
TGTGCCAGCAGCCTTGAAGCCCTCCAAGAGACCCAGTACTTC	CASSLEALQETQYF	-	-	TRBV4-2	TRBJ2-5
TGCAGTGCCCACCCCGGGACAGTTAATCAGCCCCAGCATTTT	CSAHPGTVNQPQHF	-	TRBD1	TRBV20-1	TRBJ1-5
TGTGCCAGCAGGCCCCACGACGGGACAACTAATGAAAAACTGTTTTTT	CASRPHDGTTNEKLFF	-	-	TRBV6-1	TRBJ1-4
TGTGCCAGCAGCCTAAAATTAGGCACAGATACGCAGTATTTT	CASSLKLGTDTQYF	few	-	TRBV7-2	TRBJ2-3
TGTGCTAGTGGTTCGCATCTCGGCGGGACAGTTCTCCCCGGGGAGCTGTTTTTT	CASGSHLGGTVLPGELFF	many	-	TRBV12-5	TRBJ2-2
TGCGCCAGCAGCCGGTGGAGTCCCTACGACGAGCAGTACTTC	CASSRWSPYDEQYF	few	-	TRBV5-1	TRBJ2-7
TGTGCTAGTGGTTTGACGACTAGCTACGAGCAGTACTTC	CASGLTTSYEQYF	-	-	TRBV12-5	TRBJ2-7
TGCGCCAGCAGCTTGTCTCCCCTACGAAGCAATGAGCAGTTCTTC	CASSLSPLRSNEQFF	many	-	TRBV5-1	TRBJ2-1
TGTGCCTGGAGGCCAGGGGCTTTCTCCTACGAGCAGTACTTC	CAWRPGAFSYEQYF	few	-	TRBV30	TRBJ2-7
TGTGCCAGTAGTCCCGGGACAGGTCCTGCCTACGAGCAGTACTTC	CASSPGTGPAYEQYF	-	TRBD1	TRBV19	TRBJ2-7
TGTGCCACCAGCAGAGATCTAAGGGCGGTCTTGGGGACAGGGGGTTCACCCCTCCACTTT	CATSRDLRAVLGTGGSPLHF	-	TRBD1	TRBV15	TRBJ1-6
TGTGCCAGCAGTGAAGGGGTGGCGGGGACGGGATACTTC	CASSEGVAGTGYF	few	-	TRBV2	TRBJ2-7
TGTGCCAGCAGCTCCATCACGCCCGGGCCAAATGAAAAACTGTTTTTT	CASSSITPGPNEKLFF	many	-	TRBV7-6	TRBJ1-4
TGTGCCAGCAGCCGCTCACCGGACAGGGAACCTTTCTTT	CASSRSPDREPFF	-	TRBD1	TRBV7-3	TRBJ1-1
TGTGCCAGCAGTTCCTTGGACAGGGACGAGACCCAGTACTTC	CASSSLDRDETQYF	-	TRBD1	TRBV12-3/TRBV12-4	TRBJ2-5
TGCAGCGTTGAATCGGGACTAGCGCCCAATGAGCAGTTCTTC	CSVESGLAPNEQFF	few	TRBD2	TRBV29-1	TRBJ2-1
TGTGCCAGCAGCTTCAAAACCGGGACAGGGGACAATGAGCAGTTCTTC	CASSFKTGTGDNEQFF	-	TRBD1	TRBV5-6	TRBJ2-1
TGTGCCAGCAGTGAAAGGGATTGGATTAGAAGACACAAAAATGAAAAACTGTTTTTT	CASSERDWIRRHKNEKLFF	few	-	TRBV2	TRBJ1-4
TGTGCCAGCAGCCGTGGCATCGGACTGGGCCACGAGCAGTACTTC	CASSRGIGLGHEQYF	few	-	TRBV3-1	TRBJ2-7
TGCGCCAGCAGACTAGCGGGAGGATATGAGCAGTTCTTC	CASRLAGGYEQFF	many	TRBD2	TRBV5-1	TRBJ2-1
TGTGCCAGTCTGGCGGGTGACACTGAAGCTTTCTTT	CASLAGDTEAFF	-	-	TRBV6-1	TRBJ1-1
TGCAGTGCTAGGCCTCGGGGACAGGGGGGGCAAAATGAGCAGTTCTTC	CSARPRGQGGQNEQFF	few	TRBD1	TRBV20-1	TRBJ2-1
TGTGCCAGCAGTTTGGGGTCGAGTTCACCCCTCCACTTT	CASSLGSSSPLHF	many	-	TRBV12-3/TRBV12-4	TRBJ1-6
TGTGCCAGTAGCATTCTGACGGGGGAATGGGGCAATCAGCCCCAGCATTTT	CASSILTGEWGNQPQHF	few	-	TRBV19	TRBJ1-5
TGTGCCAGCAGTTTTGCGGCTCTCGAGGGGGAAAAACTGTTTTTT	CASSFAALEGEKLFF	once	-	TRBV27	TRBJ1-4
TGTGCCAGCACCCGGACCGGGACGATGGACAATGAGCAGTTCTTC	CASTRTGTMDNEQFF	-	-	TRBV6-1	TRBJ2-1
TGTGCCAGCAGCTTATTCGGACAGGGATCCTACGAGCAGTACTTC	CASSLFGQGSYEQYF	few	TRBD1	TRBV7-9	TRBJ2-7
TGCAGTGGATCAGGGGCCCGCGGGACTGAAGCTTTCTTT	CSGSGARGTEAFF	-	-	TRBV29-1	TRBJ1-1
TGTGCCAGCCGTACCGATACCGGGGAGCTGTTTTTT	CASRTDTGELFF	-	-	TRBV2	TRBJ2-2
TGCAGCGTGACGACAGGGGGCTACACCGGGGAGCTGTTTTTT	CSVTTGGYTGELFF	-	TRBD1	TRBV29-1	TRBJ2-2
TGTGCCAGCAGCGTAGTGGTACAGGTCGGGGGCACTGAAGCTTTCTTT	CASSVVVQVGGTEAFF	few	-	TRBV9	TRBJ1-1
TGCGCCAGCAGCCAAGATCCCCGGCCCGGGGAGCTGTTTTTT	CASSQDPRPGELFF	few	-	TRBV4-3	TRBJ2-2